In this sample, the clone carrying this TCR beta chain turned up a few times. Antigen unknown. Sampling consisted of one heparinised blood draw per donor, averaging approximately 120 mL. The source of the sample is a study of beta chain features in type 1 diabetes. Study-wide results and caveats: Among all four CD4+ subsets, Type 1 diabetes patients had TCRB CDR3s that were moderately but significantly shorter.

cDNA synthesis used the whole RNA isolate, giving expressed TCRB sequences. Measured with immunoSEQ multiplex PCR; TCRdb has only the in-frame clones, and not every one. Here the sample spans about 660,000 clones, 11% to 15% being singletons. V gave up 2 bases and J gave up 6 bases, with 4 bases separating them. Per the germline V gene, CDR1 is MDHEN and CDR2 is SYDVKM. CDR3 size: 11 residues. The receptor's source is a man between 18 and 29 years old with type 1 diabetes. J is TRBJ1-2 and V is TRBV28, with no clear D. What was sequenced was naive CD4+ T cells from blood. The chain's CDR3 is CASSLADGYTF. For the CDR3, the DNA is TGTGCCAGCAGTTTAGCGGATGGCTACACCTTC.